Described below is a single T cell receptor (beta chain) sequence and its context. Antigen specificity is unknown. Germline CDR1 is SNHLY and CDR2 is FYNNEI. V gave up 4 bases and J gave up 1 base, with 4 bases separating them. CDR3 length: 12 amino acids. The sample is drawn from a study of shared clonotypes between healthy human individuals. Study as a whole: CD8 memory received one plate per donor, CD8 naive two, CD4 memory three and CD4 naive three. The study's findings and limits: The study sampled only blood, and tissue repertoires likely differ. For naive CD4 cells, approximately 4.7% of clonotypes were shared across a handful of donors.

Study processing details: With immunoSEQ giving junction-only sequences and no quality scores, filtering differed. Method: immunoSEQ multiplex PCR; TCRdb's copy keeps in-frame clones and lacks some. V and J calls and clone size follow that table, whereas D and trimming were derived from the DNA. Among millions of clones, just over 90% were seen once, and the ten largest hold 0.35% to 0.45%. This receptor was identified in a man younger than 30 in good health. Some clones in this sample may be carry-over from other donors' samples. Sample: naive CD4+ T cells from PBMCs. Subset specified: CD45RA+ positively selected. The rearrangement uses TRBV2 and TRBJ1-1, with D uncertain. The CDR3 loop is CASSGTNTEAFF. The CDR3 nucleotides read TGTGCCAGCAGTGGGACGAACACTGAAGCTTTCTTT.